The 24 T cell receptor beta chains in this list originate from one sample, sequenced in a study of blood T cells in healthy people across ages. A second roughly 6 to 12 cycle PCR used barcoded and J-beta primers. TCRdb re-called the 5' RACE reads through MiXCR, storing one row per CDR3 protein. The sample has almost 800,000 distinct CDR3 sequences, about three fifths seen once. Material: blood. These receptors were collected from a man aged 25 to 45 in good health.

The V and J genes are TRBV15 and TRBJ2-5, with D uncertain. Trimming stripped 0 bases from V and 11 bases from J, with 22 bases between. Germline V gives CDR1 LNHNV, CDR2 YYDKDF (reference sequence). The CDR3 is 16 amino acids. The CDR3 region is CATSREKPGWYNEQYF. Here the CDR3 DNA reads TGTGCCACCAGCAGAGAGAAACCCGGGTGGTACAATGAGCAGTACTTC.

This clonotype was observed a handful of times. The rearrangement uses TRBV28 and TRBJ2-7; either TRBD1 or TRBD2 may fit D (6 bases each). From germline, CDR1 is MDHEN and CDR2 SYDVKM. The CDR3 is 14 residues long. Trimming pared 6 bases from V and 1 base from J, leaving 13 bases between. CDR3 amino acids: CASRRGEASYEQYF. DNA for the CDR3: TGTGCCAGCAGGAGGGGGGAAGCGTCCTACGAGCAGTACTTC.

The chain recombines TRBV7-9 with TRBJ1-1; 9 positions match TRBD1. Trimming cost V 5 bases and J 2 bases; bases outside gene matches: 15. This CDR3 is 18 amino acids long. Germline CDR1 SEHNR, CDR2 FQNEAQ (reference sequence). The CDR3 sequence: CASSRGQGTGPRNTEAFF. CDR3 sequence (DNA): TGTGCCAGCAGCCGGGGACAGGGAACGGGCCCTCGAAACACTGAAGCTTTCTTT.

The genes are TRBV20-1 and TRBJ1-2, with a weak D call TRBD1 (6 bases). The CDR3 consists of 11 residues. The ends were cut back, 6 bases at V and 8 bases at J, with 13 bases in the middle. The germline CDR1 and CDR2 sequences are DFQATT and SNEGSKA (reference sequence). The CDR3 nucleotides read TGCAGTGCAACAGGGTTGAGAGGCTACACCTTC. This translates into CSATGLRGYTF.

The CDR3 reads CASSQELGTGYEQYF. In DNA, the CDR3 is TGTGCCAGCAGCCAAGAACTGGGGACAGGCTACGAGCAGTACTTC. The V and J genes are TRBV4-2 and TRBJ2-7; TRBD1 matches at 8 bases. J gave up 3 bases and V 0 bases, and 4 bases lay outside the gene matches. CDR3 length: 15 amino acids. Germline CDR1 reads LGHNA; CDR2 reads YNFKEQ.

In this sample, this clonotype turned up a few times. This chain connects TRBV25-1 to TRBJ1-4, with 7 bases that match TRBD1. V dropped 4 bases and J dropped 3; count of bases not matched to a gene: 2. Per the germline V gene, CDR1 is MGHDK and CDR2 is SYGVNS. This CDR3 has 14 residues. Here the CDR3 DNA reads TGTGCCAGCAGTGCTGGACAGGCTAATGAAAAACTGTTTTTT. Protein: CASSAGQANEKLFF.

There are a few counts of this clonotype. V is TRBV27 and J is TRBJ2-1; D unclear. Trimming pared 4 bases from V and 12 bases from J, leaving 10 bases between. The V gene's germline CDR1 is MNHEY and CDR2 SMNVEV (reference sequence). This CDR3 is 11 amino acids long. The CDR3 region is CASSSEIGQFF. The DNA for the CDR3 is TGTGCCAGCAGTTCCGAGATAGGGCAGTTCTTC.

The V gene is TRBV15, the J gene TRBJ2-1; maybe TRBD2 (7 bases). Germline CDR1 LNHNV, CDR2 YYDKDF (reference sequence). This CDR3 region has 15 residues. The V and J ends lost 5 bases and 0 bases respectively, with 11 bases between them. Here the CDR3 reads CATSGGGRSYNEQFF. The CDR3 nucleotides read TGTGCCACCAGCGGGGGGGGCCGCTCCTACAATGAGCAGTTCTTC.

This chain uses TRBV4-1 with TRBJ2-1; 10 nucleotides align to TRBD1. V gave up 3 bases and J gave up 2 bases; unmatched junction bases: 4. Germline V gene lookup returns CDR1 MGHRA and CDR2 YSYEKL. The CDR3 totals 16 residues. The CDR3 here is CASSQIGTGAYNEQFF. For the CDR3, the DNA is TGCGCCAGCAGCCAGATCGGGACAGGGGCCTACAATGAGCAGTTCTTC.

CDR3 nucleotides: TGTGCCAGCAGCTTAGAGTATAACGGTCCGGAAAATGAGCAGTTCTTC. This codes for CASSLEYNGPENEQFF. The rearrangement joins TRBV11-2 to TRBJ2-1, with no clear D. The CDR3 totals 16 residues. CDR1 is SGHAT, CDR2 FQNNGV, per germline. Trimming cost V 0 bases and J 7 bases, with 16 bases left between them. Using reference TRBV11-2 and TRBJ2-1 for the parts outside the CDR3, the full variable domain is EAGVAQSPRYKIIEKRQSVAFWCNPISGHATLYWYQQILGQGPKLLIQFQNNGVVDDSQLPKDRFSAERLKGVDSTLKIQPAKLEDSAVYLCASSLEYNGPENEQFFGPGTRLTVL.

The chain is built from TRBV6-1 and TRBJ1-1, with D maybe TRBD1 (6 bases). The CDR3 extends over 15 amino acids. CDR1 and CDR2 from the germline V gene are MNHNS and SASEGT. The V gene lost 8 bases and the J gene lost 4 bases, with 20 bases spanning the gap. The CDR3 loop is CASCPERGACTEAFF. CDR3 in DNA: TGTGCCAGCTGCCCCGAGCGGGGGGCGTGCACTGAAGCTTTCTTT.

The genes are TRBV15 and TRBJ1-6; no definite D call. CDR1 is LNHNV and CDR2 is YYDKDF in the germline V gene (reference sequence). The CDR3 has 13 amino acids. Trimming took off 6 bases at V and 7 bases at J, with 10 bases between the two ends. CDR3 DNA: TGTGCCACCAGGGTAGGATCGAATTCACCCCTCCACTTT. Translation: CATRVGSNSPLHF.

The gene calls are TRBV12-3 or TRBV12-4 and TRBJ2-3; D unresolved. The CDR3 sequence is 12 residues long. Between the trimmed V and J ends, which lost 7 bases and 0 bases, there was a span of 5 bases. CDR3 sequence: CASTASTDTQYF. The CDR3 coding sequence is TGTGCCAGCACAGCTAGCACAGATACGCAGTATTTT.

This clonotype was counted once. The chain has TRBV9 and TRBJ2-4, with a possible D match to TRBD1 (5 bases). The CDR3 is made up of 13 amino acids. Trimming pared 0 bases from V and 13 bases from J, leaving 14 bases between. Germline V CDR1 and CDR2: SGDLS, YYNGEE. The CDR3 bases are TGTGCCAGCAGCGTAGCTGGGGCGTGTGAGCAGTACTTC. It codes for CASSVAGACEQYF.

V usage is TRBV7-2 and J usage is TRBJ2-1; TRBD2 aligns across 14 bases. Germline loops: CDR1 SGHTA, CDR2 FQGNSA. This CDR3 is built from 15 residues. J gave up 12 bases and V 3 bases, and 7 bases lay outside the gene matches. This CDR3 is CASSLTSGGAPLQFF. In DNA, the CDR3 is TGTGCCAGCAGCTTGACTAGCGGGGGGGCCCCATTGCAGTTCTTC.

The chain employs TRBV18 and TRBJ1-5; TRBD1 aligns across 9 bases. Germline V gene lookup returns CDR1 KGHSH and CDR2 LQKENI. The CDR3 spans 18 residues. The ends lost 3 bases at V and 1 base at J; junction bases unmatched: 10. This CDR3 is CASSPMVPGQGSNQPQHF. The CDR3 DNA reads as TGTGCCAGCTCACCCATGGTCCCGGGACAGGGAAGCAATCAGCCCCAGCATTTT.

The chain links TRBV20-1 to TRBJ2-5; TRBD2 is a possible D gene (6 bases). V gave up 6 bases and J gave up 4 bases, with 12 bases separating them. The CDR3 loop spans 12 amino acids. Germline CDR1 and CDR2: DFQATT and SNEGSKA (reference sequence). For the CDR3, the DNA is TGCAGTGCCGGAGGGGCCGCAGAGACCCAGTACTTC. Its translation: CSAGGAAETQYF.

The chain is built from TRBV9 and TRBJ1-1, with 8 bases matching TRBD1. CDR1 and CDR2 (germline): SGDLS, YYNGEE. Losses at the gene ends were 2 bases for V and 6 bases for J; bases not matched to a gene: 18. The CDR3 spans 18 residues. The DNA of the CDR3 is TGTGCCAGCAGCGTCAAAATATATCTCGGACAGGGCGGCCCTGAAGCTTTCTTT. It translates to CASSVKIYLGQGGPEAFF.

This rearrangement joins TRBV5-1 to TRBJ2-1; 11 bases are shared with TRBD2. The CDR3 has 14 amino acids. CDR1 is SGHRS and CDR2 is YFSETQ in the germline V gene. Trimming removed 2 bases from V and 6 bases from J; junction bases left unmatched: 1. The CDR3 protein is CASSFLAGGNEQFF. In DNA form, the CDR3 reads TGCGCCAGCAGCTTCCTAGCGGGGGGCAATGAGCAGTTCTTC.

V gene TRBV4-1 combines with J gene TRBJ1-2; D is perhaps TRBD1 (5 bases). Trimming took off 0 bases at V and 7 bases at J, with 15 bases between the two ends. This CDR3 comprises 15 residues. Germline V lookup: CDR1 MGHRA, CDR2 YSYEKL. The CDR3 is CASSQDWAGSGGYTF. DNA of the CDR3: TGCGCCAGCAGCCAAGATTGGGCAGGGTCAGGTGGCTACACCTTC.

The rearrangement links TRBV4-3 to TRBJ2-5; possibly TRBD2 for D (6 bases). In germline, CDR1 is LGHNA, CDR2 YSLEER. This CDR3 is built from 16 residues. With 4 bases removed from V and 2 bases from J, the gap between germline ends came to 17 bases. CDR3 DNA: TGCGCCAGCAGCCGCCAGCATGGGGGGAATCAAGAGACCCAGTACTTC. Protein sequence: CASSRQHGGNQETQYF.

CDR3 in DNA: TGTGCCAGCAGCTTGGCTGGTAAGAATACGCAGTATTTT. Protein sequence: CASSLAGKNTQYF. V usage is TRBV5-6 and J usage is TRBJ2-3; D gene ambiguous. V lost 0 bases, J lost 7 bases, and 9 bases lay in between. Germline CDR1 reads SGHDT; CDR2 reads YYEEEE. The CDR3 consists of 13 residues.

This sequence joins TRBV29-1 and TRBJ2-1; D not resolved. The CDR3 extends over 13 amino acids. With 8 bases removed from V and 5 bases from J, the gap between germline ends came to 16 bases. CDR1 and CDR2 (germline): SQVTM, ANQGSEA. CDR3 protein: CSPRPTNNNEQFF. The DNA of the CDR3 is TGCAGCCCCCGCCCGACAAACAACAATGAGCAGTTCTTC.

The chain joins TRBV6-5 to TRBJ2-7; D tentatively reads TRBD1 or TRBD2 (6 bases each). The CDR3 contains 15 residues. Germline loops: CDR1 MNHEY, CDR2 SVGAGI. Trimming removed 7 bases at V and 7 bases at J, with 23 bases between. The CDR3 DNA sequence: TGTGCCAGCACCCTAAATGGGGGGCCGGACAATGAGCAGTACTTC. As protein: CASTLNGGPDNEQYF.